Below are 26 T cell receptor beta chains sequenced from a single sample in a study of shared clonotypes between healthy human individuals. Some clones are missing from TCRdb's copy, which holds only in-frame ones; the method was immunoSEQ multiplex PCR. The sample shows fewer than 1.8 million clones, approximately 98.5% of them seen only once. Sequenced input: naive CD4+ T cells sorted from blood. Subset indicated: CD45RA+ positively selected. These receptors were collected from a man aged 25 to 40 in good health.

The V gene is TRBV2, the J gene TRBJ2-7, with TRBD1 identical over 8 bases. The V segment lost 4 bases and the J segment 4 bases; nucleotides outside the gene matches: 9. CDR3 length equals 15 residues. From germline, CDR1 is SNHLY and CDR2 FYNNEI. In nucleotides, the CDR3 is TGTGCCAGCAGTGTCCCTGGGACAGGAGAATACGAGCAGTACTTC. Residues: CASSVPGTGEYEQYF.

The V and J genes are TRBV7-6 and TRBJ2-5; 8 bases agree with TRBD2. The CDR3 is 13 residues long. The germline CDR1 and CDR2 sequences are SGHVS and FNYEAQ. J lost 5 bases, V lost 4 bases, and 3 bases had no gene match. The chain's CDR3 is CASSSIAGETQYF. CDR3 in DNA: TGTGCCAGCAGCTCAATAGCGGGGGAGACCCAGTACTTC. The whole variable domain, remainder taken from reference TRBV7-6 and TRBJ2-5, is GAGVSQSPRYKVTKRGQDVALRCDPISGHVSLYWYRQALGQGPEFLTYFNYEAQQDKSGLPNDRFSAERPEGSISTLTIQRTEQRDSAMYRCASSSIAGETQYFGPGTRLLVL.

Notes on this clone: The sample carries other DNA sequences with the same CDR3. The chain has TRBV6-6 and TRBJ2-3; no clear D. V lost 4 bases, J lost 6 bases, and 5 bases lay in between. The CDR3 runs 11 residues. CDR1 MNHNY and CDR2 SVGAGI come from the germline V gene (reference sequence). CDR3 nucleotide sequence: TGTGCCAGCAGTTCTCTGGATACGCAGTATTTT. Translation gives CASSSLDTQYF.

With regard to this clone: The sample holds other DNA sequences that translate to the same CDR3. The chain carries TRBV7-9 and TRBJ2-5, with D perhaps TRBD1 (6 bases). CDR3 length: 13 residues. CDR1 is SEHNR, CDR2 FQNEAQ, per germline (reference sequence). Trimming cost V 5 bases and J 1 base, with 8 bases left between them. Here the CDR3 DNA reads TGTGCCAGCAGCGCACAGGGCCAAGAGACCCAGTACTTC. Translating gives CASSAQGQETQYF.

Here the CDR3 DNA reads TGCGCCAGCAGTCCGAACGGGACTAGCGGGAGGGCCTCCTACAATGAGCAGTTCTTC. It translates to CASSPNGTSGRASYNEQFF. V and J are TRBV10-2 and TRBJ2-1, with 16 bases identical to TRBD2. The CDR3 length is 19 residues. V lost 5 bases, J lost 0 bases, and 7 bases stayed unmatched. The germline CDR1 and CDR2 sequences are WSHSY and SAAADI.

The chain has TRBV2 and TRBJ1-5, with TRBD1 matching over 8 bases. Per the germline V gene, CDR1 is SNHLY and CDR2 is FYNNEI. The CDR3 runs to 13 residues. V was clipped by 6 bases and J by 6 bases; unmatched bases: 4. The CDR3 is CASSRTGRQPQHF. The CDR3 coding sequence is TGTGCCAGCAGCCGGACAGGGCGTCAGCCCCAGCATTTT.

The chain links TRBV9 to TRBJ2-1; D possibly matches TRBD1 or TRBD2 (6 bases each). V lost 6 bases, J lost 0 bases, and 13 bases lay in between. Germline V CDR1 and CDR2: SGDLS, YYNGEE. The CDR3 length is 15 residues. This CDR3 is CASNIGGSSYNEQFF. The CDR3 DNA follows: TGTGCCAGCAATATCGGGGGCAGCTCCTACAATGAGCAGTTCTTC.

This chain links TRBV29-1 with TRBJ2-5, with D perhaps TRBD1 (5 bases). Germline lookup yields CDR1 SQVTM and CDR2 ANQGSEA. This CDR3 has 12 residues. V was trimmed by 4 bases and J by 3 bases, leaving 9 bases between them. CDR3: CSVARREETQYF. CDR3 bases: TGCAGCGTTGCCCGCAGGGAAGAGACCCAGTACTTC. Full variable domain (missing parts from reference TRBV29-1 and TRBJ2-5): SAVISQKPSRDICQRGTSLTIQCQVDSQVTMMFWYRQQPGQSLTLIATANQGSEATYESGFVIDKFPISRPNLTFSTLTVSNMSPEDSSIYLCSVARREETQYFGPGTRLLVL.

The chain carries TRBV7-9 and TRBJ1-1; 9 nucleotides agree with TRBD1. The V and J ends lost 5 bases and 0 bases, in that order; junction bases with no gene match: 13. The CDR3 sequence is 18 residues long. The V gene's germline CDR1 is SEHNR and CDR2 FQNEAQ (reference sequence). The CDR3 sequence is CASSPPGQGFSMNTEAFF. For the CDR3, the DNA is TGTGCCAGCAGCCCCCCGGGACAGGGCTTTTCGATGAACACTGAAGCTTTCTTT.

This sequence joins TRBV14 and TRBJ2-5; weak D call: TRBD1 (5 bases). Germline CDR1 is SGHDN and CDR2 is FVKESK. The CDR3 sequence is 15 residues long. Between the trimmed V and J ends, which lost 2 bases and 5 bases, there was a span of 15 bases. The CDR3 spells CASSQPGFFAETQYF. The DNA of the CDR3 is TGTGCCAGCAGCCAACCAGGGTTCTTCGCCGAGACCCAGTACTTC.

The V call is TRBV6-5, the J call TRBJ1-5; 7 bases line up with TRBD1. Per germline, CDR1 MNHEY and CDR2 SVGAGI. The CDR3 covers 14 residues. Trimming at V came to 5 bases and at J to 4 bases, leaving 5 bases not matched to a gene. CDR3 sequence (DNA): TGTGCCAGCAGTCCGACAGGGTTAAATCAGCCCCAGCATTTT. This codes for CASSPTGLNQPQHF.

The J gene is TRBJ2-1, the V gene TRBV4-3; possibly TRBD2 for D (5 bases). Trimming cost V 1 base and J 0 bases, with 19 bases left between them. The CDR3 runs 19 residues. Germline lookup yields CDR1 LGHNA and CDR2 YSLEER. DNA for the CDR3: TGCGCCAGCAGCCAAGTAATACGGGGATCAGGAAGCTCCTACAATGAGCAGTTCTTC. The encoded protein is CASSQVIRGSGSSYNEQFF.

V and J are TRBV18 and TRBJ1-3; D perhaps matches TRBD1 (5 bases). Trimming removed 3 bases from V and 5 bases from J, with 11 bases in between. There are 14 residues in the CDR3. Looked up from germline, CDR1 is KGHSH and CDR2 is LQKENI. In nucleotides, the CDR3 is TGTGCCAGCTCACCTGGAACAGGACGAAACACCATATATTTT. It encodes CASSPGTGRNTIYF.

The chain has TRBV7-9 and TRBJ2-5, with unresolved D. This CDR3 region has 15 residues. CDR1 is SEHNR and CDR2 is FQNEAQ in the germline V gene (reference sequence). V gave up 5 bases and J gave up 0 bases, with 13 bases separating them. CDR3 loop: CASSILLTYQETQYF. Written as DNA, the CDR3 is TGTGCCAGCAGCATTCTGCTGACGTACCAAGAGACCCAGTACTTC. The variable domain in full, with the rest retrieved from reference TRBV7-9 and TRBJ2-5, is DTGVSQNPRHKITKRGQNVTFRCDPISEHNRLYWYRQTLGQGPEFLTYFQNEAQLEKSRLLSDRFSAERPKGSFSTLEIQRTEQGDSAMYLCASSILLTYQETQYFGPGTRLLVL.

V gene TRBV5-4 combines with J gene TRBJ2-1; 8 positions match TRBD1. The J segment lost 9 bases and the V segment lost 2 bases, leaving 7 bases of the junction unmatched. CDR1 is SGHNT and CDR2 is YYREEE in the germline V gene (reference sequence). The CDR3 spans 14 residues. The CDR3 reads CASSFDPRGREQFF. The CDR3 nucleotides read TGTGCCAGCAGCTTTGATCCCAGGGGGCGTGAGCAGTTCTTC.

The chain carries TRBV7-9 and TRBJ1-2, with a possible D match to TRBD1 (6 bases). Germline assignment: CDR1 SEHNR and CDR2 FQNEAQ (reference sequence). V lost 8 bases, J lost 4 bases, and 14 bases lay in between. This CDR3 is built from 13 residues. CDR3: CASQTGSTYGYTF. The CDR3 coding sequence is TGTGCCAGCCAGACAGGATCTACCTATGGCTACACCTTC.

The rearrangement joins TRBV4-3 to TRBJ2-2; unclear D gene. Trimming removed 3 bases from V and 0 bases from J, with 5 bases in between. Germline V gives CDR1 LGHNA, CDR2 YSLEER. The CDR3 contains 14 residues. The CDR3 DNA reads TGCGCCAGCAGCCACAGCACGAACACCGGGGAGCTGTTTTTT. It is translated as CASSHSTNTGELFF.

The CDR3: CASSSVSGTKFQETQYF. In nucleotides, the CDR3 is TGCGCCAGCAGCTCCGTTTCCGGGACTAAATTTCAAGAGACCCAGTACTTC. This chain uses TRBV5-1 with TRBJ2-5; 7 positions match TRBD2. The germline CDR1 and CDR2 sequences are SGHRS and YFSETQ. V gave up 3 bases and J gave up 2 bases; unmatched junction bases: 13. The CDR3 length is 17 residues.

This rearrangement joins TRBV5-5 to TRBJ1-2; TRBD1 agrees at 7 bases. V shed 0 bases, J shed 3 bases, and the junction held 2 bases outside the gene matches. The CDR3 runs 14 residues. The germline V gene encodes CDR1 SGHKS and CDR2 YYEKEE (reference sequence). The CDR3 is CASSLDRGHYGYTF. In DNA form, the CDR3 reads TGTGCCAGCAGCTTGGACAGGGGCCACTATGGCTACACCTTC.

The gene calls are TRBV28 and TRBJ1-3; no clear D. CDR1 and CDR2 from the germline V gene are MDHEN and SYDVKM. Trimming removed 4 bases from V and 4 bases from J, with 14 bases in between. The CDR3 contains 15 residues. CDR3 sequence: CASSSKGTGGNTIYF. In DNA form, the CDR3 reads TGTGCCAGCAGTTCGAAAGGAACGGGGGGAAACACCATATATTTT.

The chain links TRBV5-1 to TRBJ2-7; 7 bases match TRBD2. This CDR3 comprises 17 residues. Looked up from germline, CDR1 is SGHRS and CDR2 is YFSETQ. The V and J ends lost 2 bases and 5 bases, in that order; junction bases with no gene match: 16. The CDR3 DNA reads TGCGCCAGCAGCTTTACCCCACAGCGGGATGTGACTCACGAGCAGTACTTC. Translated, it gives CASSFTPQRDVTHEQYF. The full variable domain, in which reference TRBV5-1 and TRBJ2-7 provide the parts outside the CDR3, is KAGVTQTPRYLIKTRGQQVTLSCSPISGHRSVSWYQQTPGQGLQFLFEYFSETQRNKGNFPGRFSGRQFSNSRSEMNVSTLELGDSALYLCASSFTPQRDVTHEQYFGPGTRLTVT.

The chain couples TRBV5-1 to TRBJ2-4; D is unresolved. From germline, CDR1 is SGHRS and CDR2 YFSETQ. The CDR3 is 17 amino acids. V was pared by 0 bases and J by 0 bases, with 13 bases between. DNA of the CDR3: TGCGCCAGCAGCTTGGGTCCCCGCGTTCTAGCCAAAAACATTCAGTACTTC. It encodes CASSLGPRVLAKNIQYF.

The rearrangement joins TRBV5-1 to TRBJ2-5; perhaps TRBD1 as D (7 bases). V was shortened by 4 bases and J by 4 bases, with 11 bases between the two germline ends. This CDR3 spans 13 amino acids. CDR1 and CDR2 (germline): SGHRS, YFSETQ. CDR3 DNA sequence: TGCGCCAGCAGCGCGGGACAGCGAGAGACCCAGTACTTC. The encoded protein is CASSAGQRETQYF. The full variable domain, completed using reference TRBV5-1 and TRBJ2-5, is KAGVTQTPRYLIKTRGQQVTLSCSPISGHRSVSWYQQTPGQGLQFLFEYFSETQRNKGNFPGRFSGRQFSNSRSEMNVSTLELGDSALYLCASSAGQRETQYFGPGTRLLVL.

The V gene is TRBV6-5, the J gene TRBJ2-3; a possible D gene is TRBD1 (5 bases). CDR3 length equals 14 residues. Germline CDR1 MNHEY, CDR2 SVGAGI. V was shortened by 2 bases and J by 1 base, with 7 bases between the two germline ends. CDR3 nucleotide sequence: TGTGCCAGCAGTTACGTCAGGGGCACAGATACGCAGTATTTT. It yields the protein CASSYVRGTDTQYF.

This rearrangement joins TRBV9 to TRBJ1-4; the match to TRBD1 covers 9 bases. CDR3 length: 16 residues. With 3 bases clipped from V and 5 bases from J, the junction kept 8 bases outside the gene matches. Germline-derived CDR1 and CDR2 are SGDLS and YYNGEE. CDR3 region: CASSGDRAVGNEKLFF. In DNA form, the CDR3 reads TGTGCCAGCAGCGGGGACAGGGCGGTAGGAAATGAAAAACTGTTTTTT.

The chain couples TRBV18 to TRBJ1-2; D call uncertain. Germline V gene sequence: CDR1 KGHSH, CDR2 LQKENI. Trimming shortened V by 6 bases and J by 0 bases, and 8 bases separated the two germline ends. This CDR3 spans 13 amino acids. The CDR3 is CASSRESNYGYTF. The CDR3 nucleotides are TGTGCCAGCTCCCGAGAGTCTAACTATGGCTACACCTTC.